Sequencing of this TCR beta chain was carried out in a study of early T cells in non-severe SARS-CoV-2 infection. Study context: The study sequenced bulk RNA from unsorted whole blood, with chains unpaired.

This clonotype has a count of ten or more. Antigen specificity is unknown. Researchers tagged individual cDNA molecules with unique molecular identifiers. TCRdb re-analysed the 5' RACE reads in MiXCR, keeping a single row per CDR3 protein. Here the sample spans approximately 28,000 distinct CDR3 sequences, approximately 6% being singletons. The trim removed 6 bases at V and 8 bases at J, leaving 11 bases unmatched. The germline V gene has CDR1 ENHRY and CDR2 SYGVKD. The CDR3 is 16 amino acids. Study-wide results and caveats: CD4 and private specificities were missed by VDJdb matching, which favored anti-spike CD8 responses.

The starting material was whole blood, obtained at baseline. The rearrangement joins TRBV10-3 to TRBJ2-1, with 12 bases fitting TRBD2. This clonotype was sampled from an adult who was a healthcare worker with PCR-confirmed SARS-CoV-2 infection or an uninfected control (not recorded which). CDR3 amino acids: CAISPSTSGSLDEQFF. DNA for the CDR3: TGTGCCATCAGCCCCTCGACTAGCGGGAGTTTGGATGAGCAGTTCTTC.